A single sample is the source of the 4 T cell receptor beta chains below, sequenced in a study of regulatory T cells in long-lasting Graves disease. The time point: persistent/refractory GD, antithyroid drugs over 5 years with positive TRAb. There was RNA extracted from PBMCs, and the TCR library was made from it. Through Arm-PCR of CDR3 regions and iRepertoire HTBI primers, TCR beta libraries were built. TCRdb reanalysed the multiplex PCR reads using MiXCR and keeps one entry per CDR3 protein. Here the sample spans fewer than 550,000 distinct CDR3 sequences, roughly 21% being singletons. Sequencing was performed on peripheral blood mononuclear cells (PBMCs), taken when the disease was refractory, from a patient treated with antithyroid drugs. Receptor source: a female donor with Graves disease.

This clonotype came up many times. The genes are TRBV12-3 or TRBV12-4 and TRBJ2-2; unclear D gene. There are 16 residues in the CDR3. With 5 bases removed from V and 0 bases from J, the gap between germline ends came to 13 bases. The CDR3 loop is CASSPSGRANTGELFF. In DNA, the CDR3 is TGTGCCAGCAGTCCCTCCGGACGTGCGAACACCGGGGAGCTGTTTTTT.

This chain links TRBV27 with TRBJ2-3; 8 nucleotides align to TRBD1. The CDR3 has 15 residues. Germline values: CDR1 MNHEY, CDR2 SMNVEV (reference sequence). With 7 bases clipped from V and 3 bases from J, the junction kept 9 bases outside the gene matches. The CDR3, as DNA: TGTGCCAGCAAACCAGGGGGCTCGTATACAGATACGCAGTATTTT. As protein: CASKPGGSYTDTQYF.

The chain employs TRBV4-1 and TRBJ2-3; D remains ambiguous. CDR1 MGHRA and CDR2 YSYEKL come from the germline V gene. Trimming cost V 2 bases and J 5 bases, with 8 bases left between them. This CDR3 has 13 residues. CDR3 sequence: CASSQTTRDTQYF. The CDR3 nucleotides are TGCGCCAGCAGCCAAACTACAAGAGATACGCAGTATTTT.

This chain links TRBV5-4 with TRBJ2-5; tentative D call: TRBD2 (5 bases). Trimming removed 1 base at V and 5 bases at J, with 15 bases between. CDR1 and CDR2 from the germline V gene are SGHNT and YYREEE (reference sequence). The CDR3 totals 15 residues. The CDR3 DNA follows: TGTGCCAGCAGCTTGATTCCTTCCCGAGGGGAGACCCAGTACTTC. Amino acids: CASSLIPSRGETQYF.